This T cell receptor (beta chain) was obtained from a study of cytomegalovirus exposure and HLA in healthy donors. The CDR3 is 14 residues long. Germline CDR1 and CDR2: ENHRY and SYGVKD. V was pared by 3 bases and J by 6 bases, with 8 bases of the junction left unmatched. General study findings and limits: The records held CMV serostatus as the only immune exposure information.

This clone has just a few counts. As yet, its antigen is unknown. PCR amplification relied on 60 Vbeta primers (plus 13 Jbeta primers). Generated by immunoSEQ multiplex PCR, the TCRdb table keeps only in-frame clones and is missing some. The table has approximately 160,000 clones, roughly 82% seen once. The source is a girl aged 5-17 years in good health and CMV-seropositive. The chain is built from TRBV10-3 and TRBJ2-7; 7 bases are shared with TRBD1. Input material: PBMCs. The chain's CDR3 is CAISDRTGGSEQYF. DNA for the CDR3: TGTGCCATCAGTGACCGGACAGGTGGTAGCGAGCAGTACTTC.